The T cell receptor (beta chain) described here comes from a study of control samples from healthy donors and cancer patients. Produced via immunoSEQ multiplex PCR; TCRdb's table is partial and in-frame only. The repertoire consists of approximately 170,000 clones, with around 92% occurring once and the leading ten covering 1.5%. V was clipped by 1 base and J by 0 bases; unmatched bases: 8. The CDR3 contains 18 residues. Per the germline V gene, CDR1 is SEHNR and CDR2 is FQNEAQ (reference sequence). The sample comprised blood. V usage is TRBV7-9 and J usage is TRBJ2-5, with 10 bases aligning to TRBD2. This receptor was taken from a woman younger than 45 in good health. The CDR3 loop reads CASSLVSPSGRDQETQYF. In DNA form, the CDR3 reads TGTGCCAGCAGCTTAGTTTCCCCCAGCGGGAGGGACCAAGAGACCCAGTACTTC.